Sequencing of this T cell receptor (beta chain) was carried out in a study of beta chain features in type 1 diabetes. Germline V gene lookup returns CDR1 SGHRS and CDR2 YFSETQ. V was pared by 4 bases and J by 0 bases, with 13 bases of the junction left unmatched. The CDR3 spans 18 residues. Study-level results: VDJ junctions in type 1 diabetes patients carried more deletions and fewer insertions. When Type 1 diabetes patients were examined, their TCRB CDR3s proved moderately but significantly shorter in all four CD4+ subsets. When cDNA is sequenced, cells with high TCR expression could be over-represented.

In its sample, this clone was seen a few times. Its antigen remains unidentified. The investigators reverse transcribed all of the isolated RNA, so they sequenced expressed TCRB transcripts. The assay was immunoSEQ multiplex PCR, and TCRdb's table has in-frame clones only and misses some. The sample consists of roughly 260,000 clones, 9.5% to 13% of them appearing once. Sequencing was performed on naive CD4+ T cells from blood. The rearrangement uses TRBV5-1 and TRBJ2-5, with TRBD2 matching over 9 bases. The TCR originated in a man younger than 40 with type 1 diabetes. The CDR3 region is CASSIGAGGPHNQETQYF. The DNA for the CDR3 is TGCGCCAGCAGCATTGGGGCGGGGGGGCCTCACAACCAAGAGACCCAGTACTTC.